This paragraph covers one T cell receptor beta chain sequence. As handled by the study authors: Estimation of nucleated cell counts was performed using reference gene primer amplification. Sequencing was performed with immunoSEQ multiplex PCR; in TCRdb, only in-frame clones are kept and a portion is missing. The V and J calls and the clone size are those of that table, but D and trimming were determined from the DNA. The sample holds some 350,000 clones; approximately 92% are singletons and the top ten take around 1%. V lost 4 bases to trimming and J lost 4 bases, with 17 bases between them. The CDR3 runs 15 residues. Per the germline V gene, CDR1 is SGHAT and CDR2 is FQNNGV. The data were taken from a study of blood T cell repertoires in COVID-19.

Sequenced: PBMCs or T cells enriched from blood (not recorded which). The chain joins TRBV11-2 to TRBJ2-7; TRBD2 might be the D (5 bases). This receptor was obtained from a young man who had recovered from COVID-19. The CDR3 DNA reads TGTGCCAGCAGCTCCTCCCAGGACTCACCATACGAGCAGTACTTC. It encodes CASSSSQDSPYEQYF.